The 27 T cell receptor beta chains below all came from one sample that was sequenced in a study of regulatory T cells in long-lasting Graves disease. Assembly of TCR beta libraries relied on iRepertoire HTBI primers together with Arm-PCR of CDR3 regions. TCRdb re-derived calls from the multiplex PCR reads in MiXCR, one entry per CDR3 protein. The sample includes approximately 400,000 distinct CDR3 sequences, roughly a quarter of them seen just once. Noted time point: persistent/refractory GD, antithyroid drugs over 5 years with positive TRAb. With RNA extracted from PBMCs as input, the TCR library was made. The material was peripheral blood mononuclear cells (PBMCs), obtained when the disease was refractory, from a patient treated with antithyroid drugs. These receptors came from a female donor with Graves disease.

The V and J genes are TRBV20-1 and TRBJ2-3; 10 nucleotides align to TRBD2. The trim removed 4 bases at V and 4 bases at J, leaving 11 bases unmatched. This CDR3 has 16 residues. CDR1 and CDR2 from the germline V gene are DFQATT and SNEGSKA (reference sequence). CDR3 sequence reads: CSATGTSEPVADTQYF. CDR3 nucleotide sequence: TGCAGTGCTACCGGGACTAGCGAACCAGTGGCAGATACGCAGTATTTT.

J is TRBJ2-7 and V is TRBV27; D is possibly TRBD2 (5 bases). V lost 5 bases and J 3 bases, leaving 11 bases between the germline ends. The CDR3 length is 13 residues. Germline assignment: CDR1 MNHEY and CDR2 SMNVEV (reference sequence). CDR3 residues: CASSPNGVYEQYF. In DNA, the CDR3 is TGTGCCAGCAGTCCCAACGGGGTCTACGAGCAGTACTTC.

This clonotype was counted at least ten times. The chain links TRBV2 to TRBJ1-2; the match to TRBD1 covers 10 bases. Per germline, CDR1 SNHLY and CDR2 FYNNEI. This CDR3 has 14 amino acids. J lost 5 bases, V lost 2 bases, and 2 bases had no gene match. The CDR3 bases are TGTGCCAGCAGTGAAACGGGACAGGGGTATGGCTACACCTTC. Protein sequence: CASSETGQGYGYTF.

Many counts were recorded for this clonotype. The CDR3 spells CASSPAGEGLNTEAFF. The DNA for the CDR3 is TGTGCCAGCAGTCCCGCGGGTGAAGGCCTGAACACTGAAGCTTTCTTT. The rearrangement uses TRBV12-3 or TRBV12-4 and TRBJ1-1; unclear D gene. Between the trimmed V and J ends, which lost 5 bases and 0 bases, there was a span of 16 bases. There are 16 residues in the CDR3.

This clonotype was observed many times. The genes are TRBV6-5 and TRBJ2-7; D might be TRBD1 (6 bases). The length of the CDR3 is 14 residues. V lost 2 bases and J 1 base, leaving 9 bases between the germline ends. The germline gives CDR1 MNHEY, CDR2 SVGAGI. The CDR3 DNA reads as TGTGCCAGCAGTTACGGACAGCCATCCTACGAGCAGTACTTC. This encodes CASSYGQPSYEQYF.

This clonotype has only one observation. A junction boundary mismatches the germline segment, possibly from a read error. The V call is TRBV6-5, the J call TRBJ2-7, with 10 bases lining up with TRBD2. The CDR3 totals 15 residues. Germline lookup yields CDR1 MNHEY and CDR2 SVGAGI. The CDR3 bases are TGTGCCAGCAGTTCTGTCGTAGCGGGAGGTGAGGAGCAGTGCTTC. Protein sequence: CASSSVVAGGEEQCF.

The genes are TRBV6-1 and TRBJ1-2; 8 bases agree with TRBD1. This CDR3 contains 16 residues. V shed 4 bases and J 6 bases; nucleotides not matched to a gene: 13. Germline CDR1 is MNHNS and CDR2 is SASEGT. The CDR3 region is CASSVSIQLTGDGYTF. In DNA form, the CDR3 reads TGTGCCAGCAGTGTCTCTATCCAATTGACAGGGGATGGCTACACCTTC.

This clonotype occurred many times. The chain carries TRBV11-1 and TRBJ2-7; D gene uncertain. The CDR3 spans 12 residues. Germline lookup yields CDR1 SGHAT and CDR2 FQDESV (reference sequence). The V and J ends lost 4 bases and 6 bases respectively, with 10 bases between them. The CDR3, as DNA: TGTGCCAGCAGCTATCGAGTCGGCGAGCAGTACTTC. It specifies CASSYRVGEQYF. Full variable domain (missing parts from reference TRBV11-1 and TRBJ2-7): EAEVAQSPRYKITEKSQAVAFWCDPISGHATLYWYRQILGQGPELLVQFQDESVVDDSQLPKDRFSAERLKGVDSTLKIQPAELGDSAMYLCASSYRVGEQYFGPGTRLTVT.

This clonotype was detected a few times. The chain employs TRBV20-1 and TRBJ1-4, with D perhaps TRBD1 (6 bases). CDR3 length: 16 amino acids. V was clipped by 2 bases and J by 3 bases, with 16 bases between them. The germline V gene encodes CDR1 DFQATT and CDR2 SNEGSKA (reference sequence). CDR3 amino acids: CSARKISTGANEKLFF. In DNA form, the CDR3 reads TGCAGTGCTAGAAAGATTTCGACAGGAGCTAATGAAAAACTGTTTTTT.

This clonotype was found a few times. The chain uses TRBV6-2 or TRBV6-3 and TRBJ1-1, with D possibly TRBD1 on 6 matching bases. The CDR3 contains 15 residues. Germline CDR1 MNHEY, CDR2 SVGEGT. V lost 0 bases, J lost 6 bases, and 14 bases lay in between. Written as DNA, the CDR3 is TGTGCCAGCAGTTACTCGCGGGGGCGCGTATCTGAAGCTTTCTTT. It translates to CASSYSRGRVSEAFF.

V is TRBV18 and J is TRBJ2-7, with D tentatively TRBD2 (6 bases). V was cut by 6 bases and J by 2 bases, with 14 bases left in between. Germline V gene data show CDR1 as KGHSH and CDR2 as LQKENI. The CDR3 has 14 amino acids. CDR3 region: CASSPTRTTYEQYF. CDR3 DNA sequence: TGTGCCAGCTCGCCGACTAGAACGACCTACGAGCAGTACTTC.

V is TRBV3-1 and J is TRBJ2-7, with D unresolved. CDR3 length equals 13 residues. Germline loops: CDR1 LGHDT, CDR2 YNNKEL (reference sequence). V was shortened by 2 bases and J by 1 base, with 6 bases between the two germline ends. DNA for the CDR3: TGTGCCAGCAGCCAACACCTTTCCTACGAGCAGTACTTC. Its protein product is CASSQHLSYEQYF.

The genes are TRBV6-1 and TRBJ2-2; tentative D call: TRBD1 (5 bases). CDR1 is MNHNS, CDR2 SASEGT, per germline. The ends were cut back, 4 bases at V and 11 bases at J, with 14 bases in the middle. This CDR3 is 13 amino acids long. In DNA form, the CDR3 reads TGTGCCAGCAGTGCCAGCGTAAGGGGCGAGCTGTTTTTT. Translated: CASSASVRGELFF.

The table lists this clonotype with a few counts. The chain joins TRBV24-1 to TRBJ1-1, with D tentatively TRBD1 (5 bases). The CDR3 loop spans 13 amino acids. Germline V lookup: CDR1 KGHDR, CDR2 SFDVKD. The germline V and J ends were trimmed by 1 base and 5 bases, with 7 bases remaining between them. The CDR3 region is CATSDFWGTEAFF. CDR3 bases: TGTGCCACCAGTGATTTCTGGGGGACTGAAGCTTTCTTT.

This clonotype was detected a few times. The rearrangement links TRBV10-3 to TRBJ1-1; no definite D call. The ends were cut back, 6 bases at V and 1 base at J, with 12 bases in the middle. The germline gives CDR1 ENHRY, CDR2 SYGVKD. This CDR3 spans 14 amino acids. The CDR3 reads CAIRDRTENTEAFF. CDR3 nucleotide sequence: TGTGCCATCAGGGATCGGACGGAGAACACTGAAGCTTTCTTT.

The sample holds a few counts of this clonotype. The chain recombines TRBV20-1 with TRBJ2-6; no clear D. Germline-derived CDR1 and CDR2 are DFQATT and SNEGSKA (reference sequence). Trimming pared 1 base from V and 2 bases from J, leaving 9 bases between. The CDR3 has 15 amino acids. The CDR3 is CSARVGIAGANVLTF. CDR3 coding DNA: TGCAGTGCTAGAGTCGGCATAGCTGGGGCCAACGTCCTGACTTTC.

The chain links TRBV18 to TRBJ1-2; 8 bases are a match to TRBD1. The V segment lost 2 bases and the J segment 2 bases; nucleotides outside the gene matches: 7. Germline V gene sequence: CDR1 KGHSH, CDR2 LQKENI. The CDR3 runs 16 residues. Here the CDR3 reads CASSPASGGTNYGYTF. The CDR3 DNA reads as TGTGCCAGCTCACCAGCCTCAGGGGGCACCAACTATGGCTACACCTTC.

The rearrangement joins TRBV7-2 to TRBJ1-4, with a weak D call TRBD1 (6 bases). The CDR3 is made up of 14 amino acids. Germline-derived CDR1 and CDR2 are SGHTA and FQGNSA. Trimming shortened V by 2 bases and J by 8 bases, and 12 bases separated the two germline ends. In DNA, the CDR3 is TGTGCCAGCAGCTTAACAGGGATGGGGGAAAAACTGTTTTTT. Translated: CASSLTGMGEKLFF.

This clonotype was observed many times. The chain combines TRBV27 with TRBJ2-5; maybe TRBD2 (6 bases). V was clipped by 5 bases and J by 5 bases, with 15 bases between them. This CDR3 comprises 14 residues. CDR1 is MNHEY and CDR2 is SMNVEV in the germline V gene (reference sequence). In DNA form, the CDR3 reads TGTGCCAGCAGTCGCATACGCGGAGGGGAGACCCAGTACTTC. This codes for CASSRIRGGETQYF.

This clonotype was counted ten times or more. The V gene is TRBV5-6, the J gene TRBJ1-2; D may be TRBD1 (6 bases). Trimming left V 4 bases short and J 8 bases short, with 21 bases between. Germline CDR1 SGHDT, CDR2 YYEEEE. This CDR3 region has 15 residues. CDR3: CASSDIRQVPGGYTF. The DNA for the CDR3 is TGTGCCAGCAGCGATATCAGACAGGTCCCAGGGGGCTACACCTTC.

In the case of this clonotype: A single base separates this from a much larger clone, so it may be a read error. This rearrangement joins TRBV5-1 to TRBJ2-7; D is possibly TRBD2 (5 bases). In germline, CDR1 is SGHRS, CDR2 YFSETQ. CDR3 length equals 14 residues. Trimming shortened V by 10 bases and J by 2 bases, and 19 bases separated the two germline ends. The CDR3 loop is CAGPRVVGAYEQYF. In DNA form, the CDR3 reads TGCGCCGGCCCGAGGGTGGTAGGTGCCTACGAGCAGTACTTC.

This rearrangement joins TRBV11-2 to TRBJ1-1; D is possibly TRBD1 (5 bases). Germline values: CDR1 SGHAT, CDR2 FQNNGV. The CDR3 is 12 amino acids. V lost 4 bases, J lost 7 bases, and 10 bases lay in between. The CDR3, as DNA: TGTGCCAGCAGCTCGGTGGGGGGTGAAGCTTTCTTT. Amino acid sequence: CASSSVGGEAFF.

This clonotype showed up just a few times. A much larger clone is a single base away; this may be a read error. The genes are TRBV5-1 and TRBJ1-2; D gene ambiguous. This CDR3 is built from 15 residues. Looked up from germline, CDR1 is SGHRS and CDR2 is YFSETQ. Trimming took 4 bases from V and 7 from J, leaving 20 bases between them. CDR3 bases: TGCGCCAGCAGCGAAGAGATGGGCAGATTGGGTGGCTACACCTTC. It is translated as CASSEEMGRLGGYTF.

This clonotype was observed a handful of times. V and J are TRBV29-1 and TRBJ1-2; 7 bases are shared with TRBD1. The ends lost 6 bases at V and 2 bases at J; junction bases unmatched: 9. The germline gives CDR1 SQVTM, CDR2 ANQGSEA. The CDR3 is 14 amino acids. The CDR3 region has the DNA TGCAGCGTCGCGGCCGGACAGGCGAACTATGGCTACACCTTC. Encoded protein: CSVAAGQANYGYTF.

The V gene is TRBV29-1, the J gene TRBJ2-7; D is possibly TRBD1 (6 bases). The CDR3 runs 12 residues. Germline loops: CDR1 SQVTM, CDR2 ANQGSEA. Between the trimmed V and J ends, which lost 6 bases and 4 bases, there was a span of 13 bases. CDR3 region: CSVGPTGYEQYF. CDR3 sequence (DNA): TGCAGCGTCGGACCAACAGGGTACGAGCAGTACTTC.

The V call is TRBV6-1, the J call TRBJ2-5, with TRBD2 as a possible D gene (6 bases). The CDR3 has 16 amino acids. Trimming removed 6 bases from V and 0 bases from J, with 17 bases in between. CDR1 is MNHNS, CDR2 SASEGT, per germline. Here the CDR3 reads CASSLRGRENQETQYF. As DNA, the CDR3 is TGTGCCAGCAGCTTAAGGGGACGGGAGAACCAAGAGACCCAGTACTTC.

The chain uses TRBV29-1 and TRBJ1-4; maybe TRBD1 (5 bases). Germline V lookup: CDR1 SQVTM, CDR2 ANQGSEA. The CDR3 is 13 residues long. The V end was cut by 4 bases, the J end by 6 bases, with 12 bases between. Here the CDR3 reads CSVAQGGDEKLFF. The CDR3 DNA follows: TGCAGCGTTGCCCAGGGTGGGGATGAAAAACTGTTTTTT.